The clone carrying this T cell receptor beta chain was counted only a few times. Its antigen is unidentified. The CDR3 spans 14 residues. Trimming shortened V by 10 bases and J by 2 bases, and 14 bases separated the two germline ends. Per germline, CDR1 MDHEN and CDR2 SYDVKM. This cohort consisted of healthy bone marrow donors. At the time of sampling, donors were nominally healthy, though unrecorded immune exposures were likely. The sample is drawn from a study of cytomegalovirus exposure and HLA in healthy donors. About the study: Prior work identified 95 million to 120 million unique TCR beta sequences in around 170 million T cells.

The PCR employed 60 Vbeta primers together with 13 Jbeta primers. This table comes from immunoSEQ multiplex PCR, and its TCRdb copy is limited to in-frame clones, with some not included. The table shows approximately 76,000 clones, with around 80% occurring only once. Study outcomes and limitations: The availability of immune exposure information extended only to CMV serostatus.

Source material: PBMCs. This chain connects TRBV28 to TRBJ2-2; a possible D gene is TRBD2 (5 bases). The clonotype comes from a man aged 25-45 years in good health and CMV-seronegative. The CDR3 coding sequence is TGTGCCATCTTGGTGGACTTAAACACCGGGGAGCTGTTTTTT. Translated, it gives CAILVDLNTGELFF.